This record covers a single T cell receptor (beta chain). The target of this receptor is not known. Base quality data are lacking; no much larger clone is found one base away. This entry is derived from a study of shared clonotypes between healthy human individuals (dated by TCRdb to about 2020). Background on the whole study: A few men and a couple of women, aged 18 to 49 years, made up the cohort. For each donor, three plates each were used for CD4 naive and CD4 memory, two plates were used for CD8 naive, and one plate was used for CD8 memory. To estimate repertoire size and how much clonotypes are shared between individuals, the study performed deep sequencing of blood TCR repertoires from roughly five healthy adults. To increase sequencing depth and limit assay-specific biases, different laboratories used diverse techniques to prepare libraries and sequence TCR repertoires. Each donor's leukapheresis produced roughly between about 0.8 and 8.9 billion PBMCs. Overall results and qualifications from the work: Larger estimated clonotype richness was generally found for naive subsets than for memory subsets. Even with the large sequencing depth, rarefaction of the sorted-subset datasets indicated that sequencing was incomplete. Across a handful of donors, around 5.4% of naive CD4, approximately 3.6% of naive CD8, 2% to 2.5% of memory CD4, and around 0.4% of memory CD8 clonotypes were shared. Sampling was restricted to blood, and TCR repertoires in tissue are likely to differ from TCR repertoires in blood. Clonotypes shared by all four sorted-subset donors showed higher generation probabilities than non-shared clonotypes. Based on pairwise subsampling, the degree of clonotype sharing among donors was expected to be affected by sequencing depth. The genetic and exposure-history diversity represented was limited by the small number of donors.

The donors were healthy, HIV-negative adults who had no recently reported acute infections or vaccinations. Only Caucasian adults living in Nashville, Tennessee, USA were represented among the donors. CD4+ T cells were enriched by magnetic negative selection, after which naive cells were positively selected on CD45RA and the negative fraction was taken as the memory subset. After blood collection by leukapheresis, PBMCs were isolated using Ficoll-Histopaque density gradient centrifugation and then cryopreserved in the vapor phase of liquid nitrogen. Analytical flow cytometry was used to check the purity and quantity of every magnetically sorted T cell population. From each sorted fraction, genomic DNA was isolated and quantified by UV absorbance on a Nanodrop 2000c. TCR CDR3 regions were amplified from genomic DNA by multiplex PCR using the deep immunoSEQ assay. Genomic DNA extracted from each cell subset was distributed evenly over all wells of several immunoSEQ 96-well plates, and each plate served as one replicate. For sorted subsets, each replicate PCR was loaded with about 200 ng genomic DNA, equivalent to 30,000 to 35,000 T cell genomes. The purified libraries were quantified using a Qubit 3.0 fluorometer, sized with a Bioanalyzer 2100, and then quantified again using the KAPA Library Quantification kit. Each immunoSEQ 96-well plate was sequenced on its own single-read 150-cycle Illumina NextSeq 550 flow cell. The authors' pipeline ran thus. Because only junctional sequences without quality scores were contained in the immunoSEQ output, filtering matching that applied to full-length reads could not be performed. Sequences were annotated with PyIR, a Python wrapper for IgBLAST v1.9, and V/J genes and CDR3 were assigned using IMGT germline references. Reads were filtered out if the reads had weak V/J assignments (E-value above 1e-6), no CDR3, stop codons, out-of-frame junctions, or ambiguous translated residues. V3J clonotypes were defined by identical inferred V gene, J gene, and CDR3 amino acid sequence. Percentage overlap between repertoires was calculated by dividing the number of shared unique clonotypes by the size of the smaller repertoire. Repertoire richness was assessed with RTK rarefaction, the Chao1 estimator, and Recon v2.1 estimates of unobserved clonotypes. OLGA was used to compute generation probabilities for all TCRbeta clonotypes that the gDNA method yielded from a few donors. Here the immuneACCESS table is served through TCRdb, limited to in-frame sequences with V and J called. Missing clones are a known gap in these copies; in checked studies unresolved V genes cover under half, and the rest lacks a known reason. V, J and clone size were drawn from that table, and D and trimming were deduced from the DNA. Present in this sample are roughly 2.5 million clones, 90% to 95% of which were seen just once. The ten most abundant clones make up 0.13% to 0.15% of the sample.

V lost 7 bases and J lost 3 bases; the stretch between them is 15 bases long. The germline V gene gives CDR1 as MNHNS and CDR2 as SASEGT. The CDR3 numbers 15 residues from cysteine through phenylalanine. The entry retains the CDR3 DNA only, 45 bases that are in frame from base 1. The V gene is TRBV6-1 and the J gene is TRBJ2-2; the D element could tentatively be TRBD1 or TRBD2, as 5 bases agree for each. The TCR originated in a man aged 18 to 29 in good health. The source material was naive CD4+ T cells sorted from blood. The cell subset or site label of this sample denotes: CD45RA+ positively selected. The CDR3 amino acid sequence is: CASKVRQGDTGELFF. The sequenced DNA is TGTGCCAGCAAGGTTCGGCAGGGAGACACCGGGGAGCTGTTTTTT.